The 5 T cell receptor beta chains listed next were all sequenced from one sample in a study of cytomegalovirus exposure and HLA in healthy donors. The repertoire was sequenced with immunoSEQ multiplex PCR; TCRdb's copy has only in-frame clones and lacks some. The sample consists of 250,000 to 300,000 clones, 65% to 90% of them appearing once. The sample taken for sequencing was PBMCs. Receptor source: a woman aged 18-29 years in good health and CMV-seronegative.

The chain is built from TRBV11-3 and TRBJ2-7; maybe TRBD1 (5 bases). V lost 3 bases to trimming and J lost 0 bases, with 12 bases between them. The germline V gene encodes CDR1 SGHNT and CDR2 YENEEA. This CDR3 is 15 amino acids long. CDR3 sequence: CASSFRQLTSYEQYF. In DNA, the CDR3 is TGTGCCAGCAGCTTTCGACAGCTTACCTCCTACGAGCAGTACTTC.

The V gene is TRBV5-1, the J gene TRBJ2-7; 7 bases fit TRBD1. The ends lost 0 bases at V and 11 bases at J; junction bases unmatched: 8. Germline V gives CDR1 SGHRS, CDR2 YFSETQ. This CDR3 comprises 13 residues. The CDR3 DNA reads as TGCGCCAGCAGCTTGGACGCGACCGGGACAGAGTACTTC. Translation gives CASSLDATGTEYF.

CDR3 nucleotide sequence: TGCGCCAGCAGCCCCGGGACTAGCGTGTTGTCCCCCAATGAGCAGTTCTTC. Protein product: CASSPGTSVLSPNEQFF. The V and J genes are TRBV5-1 and TRBJ2-1; 10 bases fit TRBD2. The ends lost 4 bases at V and 6 bases at J; junction bases unmatched: 13. Per germline, CDR1 SGHRS and CDR2 YFSETQ. The CDR3 runs to 17 residues. Full variable domain (rest looked up from reference TRBV5-1 and TRBJ2-1): KAGVTQTPRYLIKTRGQQVTLSCSPISGHRSVSWYQQTPGQGLQFLFEYFSETQRNKGNFPGRFSGRQFSNSRSEMNVSTLELGDSALYLCASSPGTSVLSPNEQFFGPGTRLTVL.

The genes are TRBV30 and TRBJ2-7; D remains unclear. From germline, CDR1 is GTSNPN and CDR2 SVGIG (reference sequence). Trimming cost V 2 bases and J 7 bases, with 12 bases left between them. CDR3 length: 12 residues. The CDR3 DNA sequence: TGTGCCTGGAGTCGCTTAAAGAGGGAGCAGTACTTC. As protein: CAWSRLKREQYF.

The gene calls are TRBV10-1 and TRBJ2-7, with 7 bases lining up with TRBD2. CDR3 length: 16 residues. V dropped 1 base and J dropped 1; count of bases not matched to a gene: 7. Germline V gene data show CDR1 as WNHNN and CDR2 as SYGVQD (reference sequence). The CDR3 loop reads CASSEYTRGGSYEQYF. In nucleotides, the CDR3 is TGCGCCAGCAGTGAGTATACGAGGGGAGGGTCCTACGAGCAGTACTTC.